This T cell receptor beta chain was sequenced in a study of blood T cell repertoires in COVID-19 (dated by TCRdb to the early 2020s). Describing the broader study: Samples from collaborators originated in the United States, Italy and Spain and spanned both the acute and convalescent phases of COVID-19. The prospective study material was composed of cDNA or gDNA derived from T cells, B-cell-depleted T cells, or PBMCs. The dataset comprised deeply sampled blood TCRbeta repertoires from subjects exposed to, actively infected with, or recovered from COVID-19. The repertoires were released in a freely available public database intended as a resource for research on the immune response to SARS-CoV-2. The samples were drawn from the first 160 participants of the ongoing ImmuneRACE study and from about 1,200 subjects provided by 6 global collaborators. A de-identified subject ID, COVID-19 status, age in years and sex were almost always included in the sample metadata. Where HLA class I and class II types were available, the types were taken from metadata supplied by the sample provider, not from assay-based typing. What the study reported, not specific to this receptor: Clinical and demographic metadata were provided uncurated, with the amount varying by source and participant.

TCRbeta CDR3 regions were amplified from genomic DNA by means of the immunoSEQ Assay, a bias-controlled multiplex PCR. As for how the authors treated the data: Within the assay, amplification of reference gene primers was used to estimate how many nucleated cells each sample contained. To quantify the absolute abundance of each unique TCRbeta CDR3 rearrangement, sequence reads were collapsed and filtered. For each sample, productive Simpson clonality was calculated as the square root of Simpson's diversity index over productive rearrangements. TCRdb carries this immuneACCESS record with in-frame sequences only. Its versions omit some clonotypes, under half of them owing to an unresolved V gene in the studies checked, with the rest unexplained. V and J calls and clone size are those listed in that table; D and trimming were worked out from the DNA. This sample holds tens of thousands of clones; 80% to 90% were observed only once. 25% to 30% of the sample goes to the ten largest clones.

Points on this clone: It lacks a known antigen. No clone much larger than this one lies a single base away; base qualities are absent.

From the cysteine through the phenylalanine, the CDR3 covers 13 amino acids. The CDR3 DNA has 39 bases and is translated from base 1. From a lookup of the germline V gene (reference sequence), CDR1 and CDR2 are LNHNV and YYDKDF. At the junction V is shortened by 0 bases and J by 12 bases, with 12 bases in between. Collaborating institutions collected whole blood in K2EDTA tubes following their own protocols. Collaborator samples were shipped for TCRbeta analysis as frozen whole blood, isolated PBMCs, or DNA extracted from either sample type. This TCR was sampled from a man aged 50 or older with active or convalescent COVID-19. Material: peripheral blood. The sequence joins TRBV15 to TRBJ2-1; the D gene cannot be resolved reliably. The CDR3 reads CATSRDAAPPQFF. Read as DNA, the sequence is TGTGCCACCAGCAGAGATGCGGCCCCTCCGCAGTTCTTC.